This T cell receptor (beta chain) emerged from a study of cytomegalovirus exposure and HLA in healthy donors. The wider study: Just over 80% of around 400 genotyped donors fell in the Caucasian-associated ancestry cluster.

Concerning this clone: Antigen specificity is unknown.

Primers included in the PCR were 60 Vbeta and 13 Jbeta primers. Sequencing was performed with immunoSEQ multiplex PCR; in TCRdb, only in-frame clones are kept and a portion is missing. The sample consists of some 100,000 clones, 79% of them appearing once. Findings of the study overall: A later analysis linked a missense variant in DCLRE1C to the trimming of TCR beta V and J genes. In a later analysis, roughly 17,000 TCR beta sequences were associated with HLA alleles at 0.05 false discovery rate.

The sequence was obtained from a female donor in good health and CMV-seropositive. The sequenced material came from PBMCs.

This CDR3 reads CAIRSGTGREKLFF. The CDR3 DNA sequence: TGTGCCATCAGATCCGGGACAGGGCGGGAAAAACTGTTTTTT. V is TRBV10-3 and J is TRBJ1-4, with TRBD1 matching 9 bases. Per the germline V gene, CDR1 is ENHRY and CDR2 is SYGVKD. CDR3 length equals 14 residues. With 6 bases clipped from V and 8 bases from J, the junction kept 7 bases outside the gene matches.